This paragraph reports one T cell receptor beta chain. In germline, CDR1 is MDHEN, CDR2 SYDVKM. V was pared by 3 bases and J by 6 bases, with 15 bases between. The CDR3 extends over 15 amino acids. The data were obtained in a study of blood T cell repertoires in COVID-19. Generated by immunoSEQ multiplex PCR, the TCRdb table keeps only in-frame clones and is missing some. The table lists around 38,000 clones, nearly 90% of them singletons. The receptor was derived from a man in his sixties with COVID-19, enrolled during active disease. Sequences were obtained from peripheral blood. The rearrangement uses TRBV28 and TRBJ1-5; TRBD1 is a possible D gene (5 bases). CDR3 sequence (DNA): TGTGCCAGCAGTTTGACGGGGGGAATTATTCAGCCCCAGCATTTT. It codes for CASSLTGGIIQPQHF.